This T cell receptor beta chain comes out of a study of long-term antiretroviral therapy in people with HIV. Study-wide results and caveats: Controls showed broader CDR3 length ranges than did the HIV repertoires.

This clone was seen just once. The antigen is not known. Running of the v3.0 immunoSEQ assay took place at survey level. Researchers set sequencing to target roughly 35,000-55,000 T-cell genomes per sample. TCRdb's table, derived via immunoSEQ multiplex PCR, lists solely in-frame clones and lacks some. The sample holds about 21,000 clones, approximately 79% seen once. The V end lost 2 bases, the J end lost 0 bases, and 6 bases lay between the germline ends. Germline V gene data show CDR1 as SGHNT and CDR2 as YYREEE (reference sequence). This CDR3 contains 15 residues. The sequencing used unsorted PBMCs, collected about 21 months before starting antiretroviral therapy. The clonotype was recovered from a woman between 40 and 55 years old with HIV. The genes are TRBV5-4 and TRBJ2-6; D remains unclear. This CDR3 is CASSLFPSGANVLTF. The DNA of the CDR3 is TGTGCCAGCAGCTTATTTCCCTCTGGGGCCAACGTCCTGACTTTC.